This passage covers 6 T cell receptor beta chains from one sample sequenced in a study of T-cell reconstitution after alpha-beta-depleted transplantation in children listed by TCRdb under 2016. The sample's treatment or condition label, in plain terms: allogeneic hematopoietic cell transplantation with graft depleted of TCRalphabeta T cells and CD19 B cells. The library came from PCR. The sample was run on an Illumina HiSeq 2500. TCR library preparation used molecular barcoding, with unique molecular identifiers applied to normalize quantification of the TCRbeta repertoire. Through fastp at Q25 and MiXCR, TCRdb rebuilt clones from the public reads, retaining in-frame beta chains. CDR3 protein duplicates are merged, each entry listing the most common genes and DNA. This sample has just over 950,000 distinct CDR3 sequences in its table, and roughly 29% of those were observed once. The ten largest clones take up 25% to 35% of the sample.

Sequenced material: PBMCs, mostly from graft donor cells, taken 360 days after TCRalphabeta/CD19-depleted stem cell transplant. Receptors originate from a boy younger than two who had a stem cell transplant for SCID, so the T cells may come from the graft donor.

This clonotype turned up a few times. The chain carries TRBV6-5 and TRBJ2-3, with D possibly TRBD2 on 5 matching bases. V was pared by 8 bases and J by 10 bases, with 13 bases between. CDR1 is MNHEY, CDR2 SVGAGI, per germline. There are 11 residues in the CDR3. Here the CDR3 reads CASGLVEAQYF. The CDR3 bases are TGTGCCAGCGGACTGGTGGAGGCGCAGTATTTT.

This clonotype was counted only a few times. The chain is built from TRBV28 and TRBJ2-3, with 9 bases fitting TRBD2. Germline V gene data show CDR1 as MDHEN and CDR2 as SYDVKM. The CDR3 totals 20 residues. V gave up 5 bases and J gave up 0 bases; unmatched junction bases: 18. CDR3 region: CASSHPGSGGTSLSTDTQYF. CDR3 nucleotide sequence: TGTGCCAGCAGTCACCCAGGGAGCGGGGGGACAAGCCTTAGCACAGATACGCAGTATTTT.

In this sample, this clonotype turned up a few times. This sequence joins TRBV18 and TRBJ2-3; 8 nucleotides agree with TRBD2. Per germline, CDR1 KGHSH and CDR2 LQKENI. J gave up 0 bases and V 2 bases, and 4 bases lay outside the gene matches. The length of the CDR3 is 16 residues. The CDR3 bases are TGTGCCAGCTCACCAGGGACTAGGCCTAGCACAGATACGCAGTATTTT. It is translated as CASSPGTRPSTDTQYF.

This clonotype showed up many times. V is TRBV20-1 and J is TRBJ1-1, with D perhaps matching TRBD1 (6 bases). In germline, CDR1 is DFQATT, CDR2 SNEGSKA (reference sequence). CDR3 length equals 12 residues. The ends were cut back, 4 bases at V and 4 bases at J, with 10 bases in the middle. The CDR3 sequence: CSANRAGTEAFF. DNA for the CDR3: TGCAGTGCTAACAGGGCGGGCACTGAAGCTTTCTTT.

This clonotype was seen a handful of times. The chain carries TRBV5-1 and TRBJ2-7, with D tentatively TRBD1 or TRBD2 (5 bases each). V was trimmed by 0 bases and J by 2 bases, leaving 15 bases between them. From germline, CDR1 is SGHRS and CDR2 YFSETQ. The CDR3 is made up of 16 amino acids. For the CDR3, the DNA is TGCGCCAGCAGCTTGGTGGTTGGGACGGCCACCTACGAGCAGTACTTC. Its translation: CASSLVVGTATYEQYF.

The V gene is TRBV3-1, the J gene TRBJ2-1, with 14 bases fitting TRBD2. CDR3 length: 14 residues. V was clipped by 4 bases and J by 15 bases; unmatched bases: 8. Germline V gene data show CDR1 as LGHDT and CDR2 as YNNKEL (reference sequence). Here the CDR3 reads CASSPRTSGGTGFF. DNA of the CDR3: TGTGCCAGCAGCCCCCGGACTAGCGGGGGGACGGGGTTCTTC.